This T cell receptor (beta chain) was documented in a study of identical twins (dated by TCRdb to the mid-2010s). For context, the study as a whole: TCR alpha and beta repertoires from monozygotic twins, unrelated adults of various ages and cord blood were deep-sequenced to test whether fetal clonotypes persist. To rule out contamination, replicate twin experiments were performed at different times with different library preparation protocols.

There are a few counts of this clonotype. Its antigen specificity is not known. The input lacks base qualities; no much larger clone sits a single base away. The library relied on 5' RACE. Sequencing relied on an Illumina HiSeq 2000. Template switching introduced a universal primer binding site; the final cDNA contained a unique molecular identifier, enabling accurate counting of TCR cDNA molecules. Specific primers in the conserved constant-segment region were used to synthesize first-strand cDNA for the TCR alpha and beta chains. To control for contamination, each cDNA library was double barcoded with a SMART-Mk sample barcode plus Illumina barcodes. Two successive PCR steps introduced TruSeq adapter sequences along with Illumina sample barcodes. Sequencing of the TCR alpha and beta cDNA libraries was done on the Illumina HiSeq platform using custom primers. The paper's data handling went like this. Raw reads were processed with MiGEC to extract unique molecular identifiers, and MiXCR was used to determine CDR3 positions. For each individual, recombination models were inferred using an EM algorithm with the repgenHMM and IGoR tools. The analysis of shared clonotypes was done with the tcR package in R, with sharing normalized by the product of cloneset sizes. To study raw recombination free of thymic and clonal selection effects, out-of-frame nonproductive sequences were analyzed. TCRdb applied fastp at Q25 and MiXCR to the public reads, then kept only in-frame beta chains. Identical CDR3 proteins give one entry, which carries the most common genes and DNA. In this record, the V and J calls reflect TCRdb's handling and not the investigators' own analysis. In this sample the table shows about 530,000 distinct CDR3 sequences, approximately 20% of which occur a single time. Approximately 0.49% of the sample goes to the ten largest clones.

Every donor was a healthy Caucasian. The twin cohort consisted of three pairs of female monozygotic twins, all aged 18 to 29 years. CD4+ and CD8+ T cell populations were isolated with positive isolation kits from Invitrogen. Taken from cysteine to phenylalanine, the CDR3 has 14 residues. Just CDR3 DNA is preserved here, 42 bases in frame from base 1. Trimming leaves V shorter by 5 bases and J shorter by 4 bases, with the junction holding 8 bases beyond the gene matches. CDR1 is given as LGHDT and CDR2 as YNNKEL, both from the germline V gene (reference sequence). Here is what the overall study found, with its caveats: Fewer insertions were carried by abundant cord blood beta clonotypes, a similar but weaker trend appeared in young adult naive repertoires, and no such trend appeared in memory repertoires. Because the same donors could not be followed over many years, conclusions were based on cross-sectional statistical analysis. Invariant T cells such as MAIT and iNKT could partly confound zero-insertion analyses, though diverse VJ usage argued against this for most clonotypes. The excess sharing between twins in beta out-of-frame sequences was weaker because fewer shared sequences reduced the signal-to-noise ratio. Recombination models systematically underestimated out-of-frame TCR alpha sharing in monozygotic twins but agreed with sharing between unrelated individuals. Out-of-frame TCR alpha sequences shared between twins showed an excess of low generation-probability sequences compared with coincidental sharing between unrelated individuals.

The same data also contributed to another study, on yellow fever vaccine responses in identical twins. In that second paper, the authors write: The authors reported that the T cell response to vaccination in identical twins appeared partly convergent and partly personalized. Focusing on identical twins, the study followed the T cell clones that responded to the vaccine, and did so with precision.

The sequencing input was CD4+ T cells sorted from blood. The receptor chain draws on TRBV3-1 and TRBJ2-7; the central 7 bases match TRBD2. The receptor comes from a woman under 30 in good health. The CDR3 protein is CASSARGGSYEQYF. The sequenced DNA: TGTGCCAGCAGCGCCCGGGGCGGGAGTTACGAGCAGTACTTC.